These 10 T cell receptor beta chains came from one sample sequenced in a study of cytomegalovirus exposure and HLA in healthy donors. Clones were sequenced by immunoSEQ multiplex PCR, and TCRdb holds only the in-frame ones, with some missing. The sample comprises hundreds of thousands of clones, roughly 89% of which are singletons, and about 2.5% rests with the top ten. Sequencing used PBMCs. Receptor source: a man in his late teens or twenties in good health and CMV-seronegative.

The chain has TRBV19 and TRBJ1-1; D ambiguous. CDR1 and CDR2 (germline): LNHDA, SQIVND (reference sequence). This CDR3 spans 11 amino acids. V was trimmed by 8 bases and J by 4 bases, leaving 8 bases between them. CDR3 coding DNA: TGTGCCAGTTCGCGGGGCACTGAAGCTTTCTTT. Its translation: CASSRGTEAFF.

The V and J genes are TRBV28 and TRBJ1-6; 8 bases align to TRBD1. Germline V gene lookup returns CDR1 MDHEN and CDR2 SYDVKM. Unmatched junction bases numbered 6, after V lost 3 bases and J lost 8 bases. The length of the CDR3 is 15 residues. The CDR3 DNA is TGTGCCAGCAGTTTCGGCAGGGGGCTTTATTCACCCCTCCACTTT. Its translation: CASSFGRGLYSPLHF.

The rearrangement uses TRBV30 and TRBJ2-3; 8 bases align to TRBD1. From germline, CDR1 is GTSNPN and CDR2 SVGIG (reference sequence). The CDR3 is made up of 13 amino acids. Trimming at V came to 5 bases and at J to 1 base, leaving 2 bases not matched to a gene. The CDR3 DNA follows: TGTGCCTGGTCGACAGGGGGCACAGATACGCAGTATTTT. It yields the protein CAWSTGGTDTQYF.

This rearrangement joins TRBV25-1 to TRBJ2-7; D is possibly TRBD2 (6 bases). The CDR3 has 13 residues. V was shortened by 2 bases and J by 2 bases, with 7 bases between the two germline ends. From germline, CDR1 is MGHDK and CDR2 SYGVNS. The CDR3 protein is CASSETGAYEQYF. CDR3 sequence (DNA): TGTGCCAGCAGTGAAACGGGAGCCTACGAGCAGTACTTC.

The chain links TRBV2 to TRBJ1-4; D gene uncertain. Trimming pared 8 bases from V and 8 bases from J, leaving 6 bases between. This CDR3 contains 10 residues. Looked up from germline, CDR1 is SNHLY and CDR2 is FYNNEI. The CDR3 loop is CASGWEKLFF. DNA of the CDR3: TGTGCCAGCGGCTGGGAAAAACTGTTTTTT.

This rearrangement joins TRBV28 to TRBJ2-5; TRBD2 matches at 8 bases. Germline V lookup: CDR1 MDHEN, CDR2 SYDVKM. This CDR3 has 15 amino acids. V was pared by 2 bases and J by 2 bases, with 4 bases of the junction left unmatched. The CDR3 protein is CASSLLAGGQETQYF. In DNA, the CDR3 is TGTGCCAGCAGTTTACTCGCGGGAGGTCAAGAGACCCAGTACTTC.

The sample holds many counts of this clone. The chain uses TRBV25-1 and TRBJ2-7; D may be TRBD1 (6 bases). Trimming shortened V by 2 bases and J by 2 bases, and 13 bases separated the two germline ends. Germline CDR1 reads MGHDK; CDR2 reads SYGVNS. The CDR3 loop spans 15 amino acids. CDR3 sequence: CASSETNREPYEQYF. The CDR3 DNA reads as TGTGCCAGCAGTGAAACCAACAGGGAGCCCTACGAGCAGTACTTC.

This chain uses TRBV4-3 with TRBJ2-7; 8 nucleotides line up with TRBD2. Germline assignment: CDR1 LGHNA and CDR2 YSLEER. Trimming at V came to 3 bases and at J to 3 bases, leaving 10 bases not matched to a gene. The CDR3 is made up of 16 amino acids. The DNA for the CDR3 is TGCGCCAGCAGCCATTCGAGCGGGAGCCCCCTCTACGAGCAGTACTTC. Translating gives CASSHSSGSPLYEQYF.

The V and J genes are TRBV14 and TRBJ2-7, with TRBD1 matching over 7 bases. Germline V CDR1 and CDR2: SGHDN, FVKESK. The V gene end was trimmed by 1 base and the J gene end by 0 bases; junction bases not matched to a gene: 3. There are 15 residues in the CDR3. The CDR3 protein is CASSQVGDSSYEQYF. The CDR3, as DNA: TGTGCCAGCAGCCAAGTTGGGGACAGCTCCTACGAGCAGTACTTC.

In DNA form, the CDR3 reads TGTGCCAGCAGCCCCAGGTTGGCGGGAGTGGCAGATACGCAGTATTTT. Protein sequence: CASSPRLAGVADTQYF. V usage is TRBV27 and J usage is TRBJ2-3; TRBD2 matches at 7 bases. Per germline, CDR1 MNHEY and CDR2 SMNVEV (reference sequence). V trimming: 6 bases; J trimming: 4 bases; junction bases outside the gene matches: 13. The CDR3 spans 16 residues.